The 5 T cell receptor beta chains below were found in one sample sequenced in a study of cytomegalovirus exposure and HLA in healthy donors. The study ran its PCR with 60 Vbeta and 13 Jbeta primers. The repertoire was sequenced with immunoSEQ multiplex PCR; TCRdb's copy has only in-frame clones and lacks some. Of about 90,000 clones in the sample, roughly 66% are singletons; the top ten hold under 2.5%. Sequencing used PBMCs. The receptors come from a man younger than 45 in good health and CMV-seronegative.

The chain employs TRBV7-9 and TRBJ2-5; 7 bases fit TRBD1. CDR1 is SEHNR and CDR2 is FQNEAQ in the germline V gene (reference sequence). CDR3 length: 15 residues. J was trimmed by 2 bases and V by 5 bases; bases with no gene match: 8. CDR3 protein: CASSHPLTGQETQYF. The DNA of the CDR3 is TGTGCCAGCAGCCACCCCCTGACAGGGCAAGAGACCCAGTACTTC.

The chain combines TRBV5-4 with TRBJ1-1, with D perhaps matching TRBD1 (6 bases). The length of the CDR3 is 16 residues. V lost 6 bases to trimming and J lost 0 bases, with 18 bases between them. Germline CDR1 reads SGHNT; CDR2 reads YYREEE (reference sequence). Here the CDR3 DNA reads TGTGCCAGCACCAACTCACCGGGACACCTGAACACTGAAGCTTTCTTT. It yields the protein CASTNSPGHLNTEAFF.

The V gene is TRBV6-5, the J gene TRBJ1-2, with 7 bases lining up with TRBD1. Germline lookup yields CDR1 MNHEY and CDR2 SVGAGI. Trimming cost V 6 bases and J 3 bases; bases outside gene matches: 1. The CDR3 loop spans 12 amino acids. CDR3: CASSRGDYGYTF. In DNA form, the CDR3 reads TGTGCCAGCAGCAGGGGGGACTATGGCTACACCTTC.

The V and J genes are TRBV4-1 and TRBJ2-6; TRBD2 agrees at 14 bases. Germline V gene sequence: CDR1 MGHRA, CDR2 YSYEKL. V dropped 4 bases and J dropped 0; count of bases not matched to a gene: 5. CDR3 size: 19 residues. CDR3 nucleotide sequence: TGCGCCAGCAGCCCCGAGGGACTAGCGGGGGCCTCTGGGGCCAACGTCCTGACTTTC. This gives the protein CASSPEGLAGASGANVLTF.

This chain joins TRBV18 and TRBJ1-1; TRBD1 matches 8 bases. The CDR3 extends over 15 amino acids. Germline V CDR1 and CDR2: KGHSH, LQKENI. Trimming at V came to 6 bases and at J to 3 bases, leaving 9 bases not matched to a gene. Here the CDR3 DNA reads TGTGCCAGCTCGGCACTGATGACAGGGGACACTGAAGCTTTCTTT. Translated, it gives CASSALMTGDTEAFF.